These 23 T cell receptor beta chains were all obtained from the same sample, sequenced in a study of blood T cell repertoires in COVID-19. Measured with immunoSEQ multiplex PCR; TCRdb has only the in-frame clones, and not every one. The sample carries about 270,000 clones, 86% recorded once. Sequencing was performed on PBMCs or T cells enriched from blood (not recorded which). Receptor source: a woman aged 18 to 35 who had recovered from COVID-19.

The chain has TRBV12-3 or TRBV12-4 and TRBJ2-5, with 9 bases identical to TRBD2. The J segment lost 4 bases and the V segment lost 7 bases, leaving 4 bases of the junction unmatched. This CDR3 is 13 amino acids long. CDR3 sequence: CASTTLAGETQYF. The CDR3 nucleotides read TGTGCCAGCACCACACTAGCGGGAGAGACCCAGTACTTC.

The V gene is TRBV25-1, the J gene TRBJ1-1; a possible D gene is TRBD1 (6 bases). This CDR3 comprises 14 residues. Germline V gene data show CDR1 as MGHDK and CDR2 as SYGVNS. Trimming shortened V by 4 bases and J by 5 bases, and 14 bases separated the two germline ends. Here the CDR3 reads CASSAYIGTTEAFF. In DNA, the CDR3 is TGTGCCAGCAGTGCCTACATAGGGACAACTGAAGCTTTCTTT.

The chain joins TRBV13 to TRBJ1-6; 10 bases align to TRBD1. Trimming took 4 bases from V and 7 from J; bases not matched to a gene: 4. CDR1 and CDR2 from the germline V gene are PRHDT and FYEKMQ (reference sequence). The CDR3 length is 15 residues. The CDR3 sequence is CASSSTTGGNSPLHF. The CDR3 bases are TGTGCCAGCAGCTCAACGACAGGGGGCAATTCACCCCTCCACTTT.

This clone was recorded once. The chain is built from TRBV19 and TRBJ2-7; no definite D call. The germline gives CDR1 LNHDA, CDR2 SQIVND (reference sequence). This CDR3 comprises 14 residues. Trimming left V 4 bases short and J 0 bases short, with 10 bases between. The CDR3 bases are TGTGCCAGTAGTAATCGGGTCAACTCCTACGAGCAGTACTTC. Protein sequence: CASSNRVNSYEQYF.

The J gene is TRBJ1-2, the V gene TRBV9; D is possibly TRBD1 (6 bases). The V end lost 3 bases, the J end lost 5 bases, and 14 bases lay between the germline ends. The length of the CDR3 is 14 residues. The germline gives CDR1 SGDLS, CDR2 YYNGEE. DNA for the CDR3: TGTGCCAGCAGCGCTCGGACAGATCCTTATGGCTACACCTTC. This sequence encodes CASSARTDPYGYTF.

This rearrangement joins TRBV27 to TRBJ1-2, with TRBD1 matching 9 bases. CDR1 MNHEY and CDR2 SMNVEV come from the germline V gene (reference sequence). The CDR3 contains 16 residues. The V and J ends lost 7 bases and 4 bases, in that order; junction bases with no gene match: 13. The CDR3: CASKIRTGEYGYGYTF. DNA of the CDR3: TGTGCCAGCAAAATTAGGACAGGGGAGTACGGCTATGGCTACACCTTC.

The CDR3 loop is CASSQVGGGRAQTQYF. Written as DNA, the CDR3 is TGTGCCAGCAGCCAAGTAGGGGGCGGGAGGGCCCAGACCCAGTACTTC. V gene TRBV3-1 (or the pseudogene TRBV3-2) combines with J gene TRBJ2-5; 9 nucleotides line up with TRBD2. V lost 1 base to trimming and J lost 6 bases; unmatched junction nucleotides: 9. Germline V gene sequence: CDR1 LGHDT, CDR2 YNNKEL (reference sequence). CDR3 length equals 16 residues.

To note about this clone: Distinct nucleotide sequences in the sample also encode this CDR3. The V gene is TRBV19, the J gene TRBJ1-1; the D gene is possibly TRBD1 (6 bases). V gave up 3 bases and J gave up 1 base, with 12 bases separating them. CDR1 and CDR2 (germline): LNHDA, SQIVND (reference sequence). There are 15 residues in the CDR3. DNA for the CDR3: TGTGCCAGTAGTATTAGCCCAGGGGCGAACACTGAAGCTTTCTTT. It is translated as CASSISPGANTEAFF.

The genes are TRBV4-3 and TRBJ1-6; possibly TRBD1 for D (5 bases). Trimming removed 0 bases at V and 11 bases at J, with 20 bases between. The CDR3 extends over 17 amino acids. CDR1 LGHNA and CDR2 YSLEER come from the germline V gene. The CDR3 spells CASSQDGSGDGETPLHF. The CDR3 DNA is TGCGCCAGCAGCCAAGATGGTAGCGGGGACGGAGAAACACCCCTCCACTTT.

V and J are TRBV11-3 and TRBJ2-3; TRBD2 matches at 7 bases. Germline CDR1 and CDR2: SGHNT and YENEEA. CDR3 length: 15 amino acids. Germline trimming cut 1 base from V and 2 bases from J; bases unmatched to any gene: 3. The CDR3 DNA is TGTGCCAGCAGCTTAGCGGGGGGTACCACAGATACGCAGTATTTT. It yields the protein CASSLAGGTTDTQYF.

The chain has TRBV24-1 and TRBJ2-7; 10 bases fit TRBD2. Germline values: CDR1 KGHDR, CDR2 SFDVKD. V was clipped by 4 bases and J by 0 bases; unmatched bases: 5. CDR3 length equals 16 residues. The CDR3: CATSDTTSGASYEQYF. CDR3 coding DNA: TGTGCCACCAGTGACACAACTAGCGGGGCCTCCTACGAGCAGTACTTC.

The chain recombines TRBV5-1 with TRBJ1-1, with D tentatively TRBD1 (5 bases). V lost 3 bases to trimming and J lost 4 bases, with 10 bases between them. The CDR3 loop spans 13 amino acids. Germline lookup yields CDR1 SGHRS and CDR2 YFSETQ. CDR3 coding DNA: TGCGCCAGCAGCTGGAATCAGGGCACTGAAGCTTTCTTT. Its protein is CASSWNQGTEAFF.

The chain is built from TRBV27 and TRBJ2-7; 11 bases are a match to TRBD2. There are 16 residues in the CDR3. Germline V CDR1 and CDR2: MNHEY, SMNVEV (reference sequence). Unmatched junction bases numbered 7, after V lost 4 bases and J lost 2 bases. The CDR3 DNA reads as TGTGCCAGCAGTTCCCACAAGACTAGCGGGGCCTACGAGCAGTACTTC. Protein: CASSSHKTSGAYEQYF.

The chain joins TRBV30 to TRBJ2-6; unclear D gene. V gave up 0 bases and J gave up 0 bases, with 12 bases separating them. CDR1 is GTSNPN and CDR2 is SVGIG in the germline V gene (reference sequence). This CDR3 contains 17 residues. The CDR3 DNA reads TGTGCCTGGAGTGTGATGGGCAGCATCTCTGGGGCCAACGTCCTGACTTTC. Protein sequence: CAWSVMGSISGANVLTF.

CDR3 coding DNA: TGTGCCACCAGTTGGGTGGTGGGAGTTTTTTTT. Translation: CATSWVVGVFF. The chain recombines TRBV24-1 with TRBJ1-4; no firm D call. The germline V gene encodes CDR1 KGHDR and CDR2 SFDVKD. This CDR3 region has 11 residues. V shed 6 bases and J shed 17 bases, with 15 bases lying between them.

The J gene is TRBJ1-1, the V gene TRBV27; no firm D call. From germline, CDR1 is MNHEY and CDR2 SMNVEV (reference sequence). The V and J ends lost 0 bases and 2 bases respectively, with 4 bases between them. The CDR3 has 13 residues. This CDR3 is CASSLSLNTEAFF. In DNA, the CDR3 is TGTGCCAGCAGTTTATCCCTTAACACTGAAGCTTTCTTT.

The chain combines TRBV15 with TRBJ2-1; the match to TRBD1 covers 9 bases. CDR1 is LNHNV and CDR2 is YYDKDF in the germline V gene (reference sequence). This CDR3 contains 17 residues. J lost 5 bases, V lost 0 bases, and 8 bases had no gene match. This CDR3 reads CATSRDQRQGGDNEQFF. CDR3 bases: TGTGCCACCAGCAGAGACCAAAGACAGGGGGGGGACAATGAGCAGTTCTTC.

The rearrangement uses TRBV5-1 and TRBJ1-2, with 8 positions matching TRBD1. Germline trimming cut 2 bases from V and 5 bases from J; bases unmatched to any gene: 5. CDR1 is SGHRS, CDR2 YFSETQ, per germline. This CDR3 is 14 amino acids long. The DNA for the CDR3 is TGCGCCAGCAGCTTACCACAGGGGGGGTATGGCTACACCTTC. Encoded protein: CASSLPQGGYGYTF.

The chain combines TRBV5-1 with TRBJ1-1; D may be TRBD1 (5 bases). With 0 bases removed from V and 0 bases from J, the gap between germline ends came to 6 bases. The germline V gene encodes CDR1 SGHRS and CDR2 YFSETQ. The CDR3 contains 14 residues. DNA of the CDR3: TGCGCCAGCAGCTTGGTAGGGGTGAACACTGAAGCTTTCTTT. This codes for CASSLVGVNTEAFF.

The chain recombines TRBV5-5 with TRBJ1-3; no firm D call. The CDR3 sequence is 15 residues long. Trimming stripped 5 bases from V and 2 bases from J, with 14 bases between. Germline CDR1 is SGHKS and CDR2 is YYEKEE (reference sequence). CDR3 sequence reads: CASRNRPAAGNTIYF. DNA for the CDR3: TGTGCCAGCAGGAACCGACCCGCGGCTGGAAACACCATATATTTT.

The chain links TRBV9 to TRBJ2-5; weak D call: TRBD1 (5 bases). This CDR3 is built from 13 residues. With 6 bases removed from V and 4 bases from J, the gap between germline ends came to 13 bases. From germline, CDR1 is SGDLS and CDR2 YYNGEE. The CDR3 sequence: CASNKGDGETQYF. In DNA, the CDR3 is TGTGCCAGCAACAAAGGGGATGGAGAGACCCAGTACTTC.

The chain uses TRBV7-2 and TRBJ2-1; TRBD2 matches 13 bases. This CDR3 contains 16 residues. The J segment lost 4 bases and the V segment lost 3 bases, leaving 3 bases of the junction unmatched. Per germline, CDR1 SGHTA and CDR2 FQGNSA. CDR3 nucleotides: TGTGCCAGCAGCTTGGCACTAGCGGGGGGGTACAATGAGCAGTTCTTC. This codes for CASSLALAGGYNEQFF.

The V gene is TRBV7-9, the J gene TRBJ2-1, with 7 positions matching TRBD2. Unmatched junction bases numbered 6, after V lost 4 bases and J lost 3 bases. CDR3 size: 15 residues. The germline V gene has CDR1 SEHNR and CDR2 FQNEAQ (reference sequence). The CDR3 coding sequence is TGTGCCAGCAGCTCGGCAGCGGGAAGCTACAATGAGCAGTTCTTC. Translated: CASSSAAGSYNEQFF.